The sequence of this T cell receptor (beta chain) was determined in a study of graft-versus-host responses after intestinal transplantation. Findings and caveats of the study: Association was observed between peak circulating GvH clone levels and early post-transplant HvG declines. Detected in recipient marrow were GvH clones, some of which were first observed in ileum or blood.

The method was immunoSEQ multiplex PCR; TCRdb's version includes in-frame clones alone and lacks a portion of them. In the table there are 75,000 to 100,000 clones, 90% of which are singletons. Trimming removed 5 bases at V and 6 bases at J, with 28 bases between. Germline-derived CDR1 and CDR2 are SGHNT and YENEEA. The CDR3 has 19 amino acids. Worth noting for this clone: Its antigen is as yet unknown.

The gene calls are TRBV11-3 and TRBJ2-2; TRBD2 might be the D (5 bases). This specimen consisted of PBMCs, obtained 450 to 480 days after intestinal transplant. This clonotype originated in a human patient who received an intestinal transplant, so some T cells may come from the graft donor. The DNA for the CDR3 is TGTGCCAGCAGCCTAATTTCGTCGGGGTTGGGGTCGTTGTCCGGGGAGCTGTTTTTT. It codes for CASSLISSGLGSLSGELFF.